The clone carrying this T cell receptor beta chain has a single count. Its antigen is unknown. The sample comes from a study of cytomegalovirus exposure and HLA in healthy donors. The overall study: Assignment to the Caucasian-associated ancestry cluster applied to roughly 80% of the 300 to 500 genotyped donors.

Sampled while nominally healthy, donors likely had unrecorded immune exposures. The study's findings and limits: Using a false discovery rate of 0.05, a later analysis showed that 15,000 to 20,000 TCR beta sequences were associated with HLA alleles.

The study ran its PCR with 60 Vbeta and 13 Jbeta primers. TCRdb's copy holds only in-frame clones and misses some; the assay was immunoSEQ multiplex PCR. The sample lists over 200,000 clones; 55% to 75% were seen once. The sample comprised PBMCs. The clonotype comes from a man aged 40-50 years in good health and CMV-seropositive.

CDR3 in amino acids: CASSGQVSSYEQYF. The CDR3 DNA is TGTGCCAGCTCAGGACAGGTCAGCTCCTACGAGCAGTACTTC. This chain joins TRBV18 and TRBJ2-7; 7 bases are a match to TRBD1. V was clipped by 5 bases and J by 0 bases; unmatched bases: 4. The germline V gene has CDR1 KGHSH and CDR2 LQKENI. This CDR3 is built from 14 residues.